Following are 11 T cell receptor beta chains from one sample sequenced in a study of shared T cell receptors in the human thymus. This table comes from immunoSEQ multiplex PCR, and its TCRdb copy is limited to in-frame clones, with some not included. The sample has some 700,000 clones, approximately 85% seen once. These data were also filed under a second study, of human thymus T cells.

Sequenced material: thymocytes. The receptors derive from a girl in the first two years of life with a congenital heart defect.

The chain combines TRBV14 with TRBJ1-2, with D unclear. Germline loops: CDR1 SGHDN, CDR2 FVKESK. This CDR3 is built from 15 residues. The germline V and J ends were trimmed by 4 bases and 0 bases, with 12 bases remaining between them. The CDR3 DNA reads TGTGCCAGCAGCCCGCTTGGCCTCGCTAACTATGGCTACACCTTC. Translation gives CASSPLGLANYGYTF.

This clone has just one count. This chain uses TRBV27 with TRBJ2-1; unclear D gene. The CDR3 totals 14 residues. Trimming left V 5 bases short and J 6 bases short, with 14 bases between. Per the germline V gene, CDR1 is MNHEY and CDR2 is SMNVEV (reference sequence). The CDR3 DNA reads as TGTGCCAGCAGTCCACCTTACATGATCAATGAGCAGTTCTTC. Protein sequence: CASSPPYMINEQFF.

The J gene is TRBJ2-5, the V gene TRBV19, with D uncertain. In germline, CDR1 is LNHDA, CDR2 SQIVND (reference sequence). The V and J ends lost 1 base and 2 bases respectively, with 8 bases between them. The CDR3 loop spans 14 amino acids. CDR3 sequence reads: CASSIASNQETQYF. The DNA for the CDR3 is TGTGCCAGTAGTATAGCCAGTAATCAAGAGACCCAGTACTTC.

The chain has TRBV15 and TRBJ2-1; D is undetermined. Germline V gene data show CDR1 as LNHNV and CDR2 as YYDKDF (reference sequence). V lost 3 bases and J 8 bases, leaving 14 bases between the germline ends. The CDR3 totals 14 residues. The CDR3 sequence is CATSRLVVSHEQFF. As DNA, the CDR3 is TGTGCCACCAGCAGGTTGGTAGTTTCGCATGAGCAGTTCTTC.

This clone occurred a few times. This rearrangement joins TRBV6-1 to TRBJ1-5; 9 bases line up with TRBD1. This CDR3 is built from 13 residues. V lost 8 bases and J lost 3; bases outside the gene matches: 2. Germline V gene lookup returns CDR1 MNHNS and CDR2 SASEGT. This chain's CDR3 is CASGQGNNQPQHF. The CDR3, as DNA: TGTGCCAGCGGACAGGGGAACAATCAGCCCCAGCATTTT.

The chain employs TRBV10-3 and TRBJ1-2; TRBD1 aligns across 7 bases. The CDR3 spans 14 residues. Germline CDR1 reads ENHRY; CDR2 reads SYGVKD. Trimming removed 11 bases from V and 3 bases from J; junction bases left unmatched: 12. The CDR3 DNA is TGTGCCTCAGGGGGTTTAGACAGGGACTATGGCTACACCTTC. It codes for CASGGLDRDYGYTF.

CDR3 sequence (DNA): TGTGCCACCAGCAGAGTCCTTGAGCGGGAGTACAATGAGCAGTTCTTC. This translates into CATSRVLEREYNEQFF. The chain employs TRBV15 and TRBJ2-1; 8 positions agree with TRBD2. Trimming removed 1 base from V and 4 bases from J; junction bases left unmatched: 6. There are 16 residues in the CDR3. Germline V gives CDR1 LNHNV, CDR2 YYDKDF (reference sequence).

The chain is built from TRBV11-2 and TRBJ2-7, with D possibly being TRBD2 (6 bases). The CDR3 loop spans 11 amino acids. The germline gives CDR1 SGHAT, CDR2 FQNNGV. The V end was cut by 6 bases, the J end by 4 bases, with 7 bases between. CDR3 bases: TGTGCCAGCAGGGAGGGGTACGAGCAGTACTTC. It translates to CASREGYEQYF.

The V gene is TRBV29-1, the J gene TRBJ2-5; D gene ambiguous. Trimming removed 5 bases from V and 2 bases from J, with 6 bases in between. Germline loops: CDR1 SQVTM, CDR2 ANQGSEA. CDR3 length equals 11 residues. CDR3 nucleotides: TGCAGCGTTATGGAGCAAGAGACCCAGTACTTC. Protein product: CSVMEQETQYF.

The J gene is TRBJ1-1, the V gene TRBV19, with unresolved D. Trimming took off 7 bases at V and 5 bases at J, with 14 bases between the two ends. From germline, CDR1 is LNHDA and CDR2 SQIVND (reference sequence). The CDR3 contains 13 residues. CDR3 bases: TGTGCCAGTACCATGGTTCGGGGTACTGAAGCTTTCTTT. It codes for CASTMVRGTEAFF.

This chain links TRBV27 with TRBJ2-1, with D hard to call. The V gene's germline CDR1 is MNHEY and CDR2 SMNVEV (reference sequence). The CDR3 loop spans 15 amino acids. The V and J ends lost 5 bases and 0 bases respectively, with 11 bases between them. CDR3: CASSTTPSSYNEQFF. CDR3 nucleotides: TGTGCCAGCAGTACTACTCCGAGCTCCTACAATGAGCAGTTCTTC.